The source of this T cell receptor beta chain is a study of T cells after yellow fever vaccination. Study findings and constraints: After the booster, around 95% of CD4 and approximately 90% of CD8 primary-response clones were re-detected. Peaking on day 5 versus 15, the secondary response was faster but weaker. A small proportion of clonotypes was detected in both the CD4 and CD8 compartments.

V gave up 3 bases and J gave up 8 bases, with 17 bases separating them. Looked up from germline, CDR1 is SGHRS and CDR2 is YFSETQ. The CDR3 loop spans 14 amino acids. 5'RACE template switching generated TCR cDNA, adding a universal primer site and UMIs. TCRdb re-analysed the 5' RACE reads in MiXCR, keeping a single row per CDR3 protein. The sample has 400,000 or so distinct CDR3 sequences, approximately 19% seen once; the top ten hold 15% to 20%. A remark on this clonotype: Antigen unknown.

The chain carries TRBV5-1 and TRBJ1-1, with D possibly matching TRBD1 (5 bases). This sample comprised PBMCs, obtained before the yellow fever booster vaccination. This sequence originates from a man younger than 30 who received the YFV17D yellow fever vaccine. CDR3 nucleotides: TGCGCCAGCAGCTGGGGTGGGGGGAATCGGGAAGCTTTCTTT. Protein sequence: CASSWGGGNREAFF.